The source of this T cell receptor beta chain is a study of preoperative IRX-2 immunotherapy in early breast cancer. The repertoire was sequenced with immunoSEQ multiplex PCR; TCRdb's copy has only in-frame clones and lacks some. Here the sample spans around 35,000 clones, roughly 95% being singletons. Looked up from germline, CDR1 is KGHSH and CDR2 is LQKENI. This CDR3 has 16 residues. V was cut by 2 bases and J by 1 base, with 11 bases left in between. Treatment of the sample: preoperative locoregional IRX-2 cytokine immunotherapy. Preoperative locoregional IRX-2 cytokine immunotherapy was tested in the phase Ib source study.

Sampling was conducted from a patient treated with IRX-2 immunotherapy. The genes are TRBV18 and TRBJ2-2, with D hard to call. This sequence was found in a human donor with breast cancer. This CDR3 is CASSPWSLVNTGELFF. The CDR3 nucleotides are TGTGCCAGCTCACCATGGAGCCTCGTGAACACCGGGGAGCTGTTTTTT.